This T cell receptor beta chain was retrieved from a study of response to subunit inactivated influenza vaccine. Losses at the gene ends were 6 bases for V and 3 bases for J; bases not matched to a gene: 8. The CDR3 is made up of 13 amino acids. CDR1 SQVTM and CDR2 ANQGSEA come from the germline V gene. In TCRdb, the RT-PCR reads were re-called with MiXCR into one record per CDR3 protein. The profile covers approximately 500,000 distinct CDR3 sequences, with 13% to 15% appearing a single time and 11% taken by the ten largest. This clonotype was detected only a few times. Source: PBMCs from blood, taken about 13 days after vaccination. V and J are TRBV29-1 and TRBJ2-7; 7 nucleotides agree with TRBD1. This TCR came from a man aged 45-60 years who received an inactivated influenza vaccine. The CDR3 protein is CSVRRDRNYEQYF. CDR3 coding DNA: TGCAGCGTCCGCCGGGACAGAAACTACGAGCAGTACTTC.